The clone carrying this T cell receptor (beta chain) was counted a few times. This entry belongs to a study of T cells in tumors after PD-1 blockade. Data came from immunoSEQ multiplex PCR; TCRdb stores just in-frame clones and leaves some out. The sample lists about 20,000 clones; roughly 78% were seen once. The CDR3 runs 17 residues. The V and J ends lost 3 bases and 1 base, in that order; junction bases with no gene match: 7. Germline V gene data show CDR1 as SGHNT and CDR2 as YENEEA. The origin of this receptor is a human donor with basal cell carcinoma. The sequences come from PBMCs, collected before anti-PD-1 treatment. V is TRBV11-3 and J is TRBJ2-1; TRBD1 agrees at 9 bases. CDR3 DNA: TGTGCCAGCAGCTTGGAGAGACAGGGGGGATCCTACAATGAGCAGTTCTTC. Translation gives CASSLERQGGSYNEQFF.